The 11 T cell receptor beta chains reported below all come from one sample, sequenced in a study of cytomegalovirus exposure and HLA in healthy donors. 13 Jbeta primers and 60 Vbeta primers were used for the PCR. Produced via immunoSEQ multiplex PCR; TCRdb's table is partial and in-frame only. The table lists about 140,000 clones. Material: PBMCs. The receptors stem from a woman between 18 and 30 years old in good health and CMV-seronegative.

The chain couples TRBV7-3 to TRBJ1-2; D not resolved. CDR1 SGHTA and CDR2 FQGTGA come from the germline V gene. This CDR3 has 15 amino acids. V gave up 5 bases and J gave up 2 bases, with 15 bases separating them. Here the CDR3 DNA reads TGTGCCAGCAGCCCCTCCGACATCGCCAACTATGGCTACACCTTC. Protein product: CASSPSDIANYGYTF.

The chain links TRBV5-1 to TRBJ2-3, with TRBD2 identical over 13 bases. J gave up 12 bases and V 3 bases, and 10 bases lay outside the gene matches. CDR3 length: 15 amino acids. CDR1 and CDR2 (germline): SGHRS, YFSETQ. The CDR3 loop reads CASSYGLAGERNQYF. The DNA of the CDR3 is TGCGCCAGCAGCTACGGACTAGCGGGAGAACGGAACCAGTATTTT.

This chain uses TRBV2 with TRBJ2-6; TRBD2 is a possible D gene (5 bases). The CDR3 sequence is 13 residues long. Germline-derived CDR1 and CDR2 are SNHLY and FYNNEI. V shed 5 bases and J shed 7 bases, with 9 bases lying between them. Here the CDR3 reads CASSPPGANVLTF. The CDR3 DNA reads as TGTGCCAGCAGTCCACCGGGAGCCAACGTCCTGACTTTC. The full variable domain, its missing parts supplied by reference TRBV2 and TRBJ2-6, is EPEVTQTPSHQVTQMGQEVILRCVPISNHLYFYWYRQILGQKVEFLVSFYNNEISEKSEIFDDQFSVERPDGSNFTLKIRSTKLEDSAMYFCASSPPGANVLTFGAGSRLTVL.

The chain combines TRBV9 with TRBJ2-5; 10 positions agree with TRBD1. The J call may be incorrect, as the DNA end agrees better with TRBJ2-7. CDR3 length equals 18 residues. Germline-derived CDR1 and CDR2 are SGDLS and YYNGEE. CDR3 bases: TGTGCCAGCAGCGTAAACGAACAAGAGACAGGGGGCATTTACGAGCAGTACTTC. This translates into CASSVNEQETGGIYEQYF.

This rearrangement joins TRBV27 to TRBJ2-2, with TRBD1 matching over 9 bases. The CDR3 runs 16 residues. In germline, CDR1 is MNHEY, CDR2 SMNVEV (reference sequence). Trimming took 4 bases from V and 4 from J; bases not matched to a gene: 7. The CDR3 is CASSWAGTGSTGELFF. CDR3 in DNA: TGTGCCAGCAGTTGGGCCGGGACAGGGAGCACCGGGGAGCTGTTTTTT.

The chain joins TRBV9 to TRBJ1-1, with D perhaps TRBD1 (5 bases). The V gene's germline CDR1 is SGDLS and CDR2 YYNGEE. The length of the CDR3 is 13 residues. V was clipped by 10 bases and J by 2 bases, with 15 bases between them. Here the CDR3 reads CASRPGPNTEAFF. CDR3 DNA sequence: TGTGCCTCCAGGCCAGGGCCAAACACTGAAGCTTTCTTT.

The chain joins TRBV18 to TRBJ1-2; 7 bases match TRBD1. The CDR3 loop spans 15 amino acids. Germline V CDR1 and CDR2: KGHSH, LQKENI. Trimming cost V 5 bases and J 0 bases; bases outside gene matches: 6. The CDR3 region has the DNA TGTGCCAGCTCAGGCCGGGACAGAGCTAACTATGGCTACACCTTC. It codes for CASSGRDRANYGYTF.

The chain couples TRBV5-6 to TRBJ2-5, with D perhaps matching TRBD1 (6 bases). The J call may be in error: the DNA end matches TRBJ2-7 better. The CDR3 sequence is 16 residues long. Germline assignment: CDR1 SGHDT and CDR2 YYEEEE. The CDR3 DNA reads TGTGCCAGCAGCCAACGGCCCCCAGGGGATAACTACGAGCAGTACTTC. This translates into CASSQRPPGDNYEQYF.

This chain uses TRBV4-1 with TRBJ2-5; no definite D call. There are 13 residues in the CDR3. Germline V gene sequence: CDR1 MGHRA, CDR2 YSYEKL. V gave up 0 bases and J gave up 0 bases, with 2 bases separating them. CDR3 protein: CASSQDYQETQYF. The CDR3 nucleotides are TGCGCCAGCAGCCAAGACTACCAAGAGACCCAGTACTTC.

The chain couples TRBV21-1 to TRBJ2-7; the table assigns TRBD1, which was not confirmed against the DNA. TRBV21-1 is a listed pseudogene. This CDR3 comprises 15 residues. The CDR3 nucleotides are TGTGCCAGCAGCCCGGGGCAGGGGATTTTCTACGAGCAGTACGTC. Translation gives CASSPGQGIFYEQYV.

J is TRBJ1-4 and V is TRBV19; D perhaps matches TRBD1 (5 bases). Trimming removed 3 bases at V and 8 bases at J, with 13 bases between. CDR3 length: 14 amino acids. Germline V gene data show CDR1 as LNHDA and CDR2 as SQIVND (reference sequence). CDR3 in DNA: TGTGCCAGTAGTATGGGGCTACTCATAGAAAAACTGTTTTTT. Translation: CASSMGLLIEKLFF.